What follows are 29 T cell receptor beta chains derived from one specimen sequenced in a study of Graves' ophthalmopathy and Graves' hyperthyroidism. From RNA, the CDR3 regions of TCR beta chains were amplified and sequenced. The authors performed first-round RT-PCR with HTBI primers and then a second-round multiplex PCR. TCRdb reprocessed the multiplex PCR reads via MiXCR and lists one record per CDR3 protein. The sample carries 740,000 or so distinct CDR3 sequences, 40% recorded once. The sequenced sample was peripheral blood. The source of these receptors is an adult man with Graves' ophthalmopathy.

In this sample, this clonotype turned up a few times. The chain carries TRBV20-1 and TRBJ1-5; TRBD1 agrees at 7 bases. The CDR3 covers 16 residues. The junction had 10 bases not matched to a gene; V was cut back by 0 bases and J by 5 bases. Germline loops: CDR1 DFQATT, CDR2 SNEGSKA (reference sequence). The CDR3 reads CSARDSETGSHQPQHF. The CDR3 coding sequence is TGCAGTGCTAGAGATTCTGAGACAGGGTCCCATCAGCCCCAGCATTTT.

This clonotype came up many times. The chain is built from TRBV25-1 and TRBJ1-2; a possible D gene is TRBD1 (6 bases). The germline V and J ends were trimmed by 6 bases and 0 bases, with 17 bases remaining between them. This CDR3 is 16 amino acids long. CDR1 MGHDK and CDR2 SYGVNS come from the germline V gene. The CDR3: CASRRHDRRTNYGYTF. DNA for the CDR3: TGTGCCAGCAGACGTCATGACAGGCGGACTAACTATGGCTACACCTTC.

This chain connects TRBV7-9 to TRBJ1-1; possibly TRBD1 for D (5 bases). Germline V CDR1 and CDR2: SEHNR, FQNEAQ (reference sequence). There are 14 residues in the CDR3. V gave up 3 bases and J gave up 6 bases, with 14 bases separating them. CDR3 DNA sequence: TGTGCCAGCAGCTTTTATAGGGGTTTTGCTGAAGCTTTCTTT. Residues: CASSFYRGFAEAFF. The full variable domain, with the rest looked up from reference TRBV7-9 and TRBJ1-1, is DTGVSQNPRHKITKRGQNVTFRCDPISEHNRLYWYRQTLGQGPEFLTYFQNEAQLEKSRLLSDRFSAERPKGSFSTLEIQRTEQGDSAMYLCASSFYRGFAEAFFGQGTRLTVV.

The chain combines TRBV12-3 or TRBV12-4 with TRBJ1-2, with D possibly being TRBD1 (6 bases). Trimming removed 2 bases at V and 2 bases at J, with 12 bases between. The CDR3 extends over 15 amino acids. Here the CDR3 DNA reads TGTGCCAGCAGTTTAACCACAGGGTCCAACTATGGCTACACCTTC. Translation gives CASSLTTGSNYGYTF.

The chain's CDR3 is CASSLNLGNTIYF. CDR3 coding DNA: TGTGCCAGCAGCTTAAATCTAGGAAACACCATATATTTT. The chain recombines TRBV7-9 with TRBJ1-3; D ambiguous. CDR1 is SEHNR, CDR2 FQNEAQ, per germline (reference sequence). V gave up 2 bases and J gave up 4 bases, with 6 bases separating them. There are 13 residues in the CDR3.

This clonotype has a handful of counts. The J gene is TRBJ1-6, the V gene TRBV2; TRBD1 matches 8 bases. From germline, CDR1 is SNHLY and CDR2 FYNNEI. J gave up 9 bases and V 8 bases, and 12 bases lay outside the gene matches. This CDR3 region has 15 residues. CDR3 DNA sequence: TGTGCCAGCTCCAGATCAGGGGGCGCAACTTCACCCCTCCACTTT. This sequence encodes CASSRSGGATSPLHF.

This clonotype was seen once. J is TRBJ1-2 and V is TRBV2; perhaps TRBD1 as D (6 bases). Per the germline V gene, CDR1 is SNHLY and CDR2 is FYNNEI. V lost 4 bases and J 4 bases, leaving 16 bases between the germline ends. CDR3 size: 15 residues. This chain's CDR3 is CASSAQGRGGYGYTF. The DNA for the CDR3 is TGTGCCAGCAGTGCTCAAGGCAGGGGTGGCTATGGCTACACCTTC.

Ten or more counts support this clonotype. The chain has TRBV13 and TRBJ2-7; D ambiguous. The V end lost 5 bases, the J end lost 5 bases, and 19 bases lay between the germline ends. Germline loops: CDR1 PRHDT, CDR2 FYEKMQ (reference sequence). The length of the CDR3 is 15 residues. DNA for the CDR3: TGTGCCAGCAGCCGGTCACAGATGCCAGCCGACGAGCAGTACTTC. Protein product: CASSRSQMPADEQYF.

This clonotype occurred a few times. The CDR3 spells CASSPRREQSETQYF. In nucleotides, the CDR3 is TGTGCCAGCTCACCACGCAGGGAGCAGTCAGAGACCCAGTACTTC. The V call is TRBV25-1, the J call TRBJ2-5; D may correspond to TRBD1 or TRBD2 (5 bases each). V dropped 8 bases and J dropped 4 bases, with 20 bases sitting between them. CDR3 length: 15 amino acids. From germline, CDR1 is MGHDK and CDR2 SYGVNS.

This clonotype was seen just once. The CDR3 nucleotides are TGCAGTGCACCCGAACCGGGAGGAGTCTCCTATAATTCACCCCTCCACTTT. Protein product: CSAPEPGGVSYNSPLHF. V is TRBV20-1 and J is TRBJ1-6; no firm D call. Germline V gene lookup returns CDR1 DFQATT and CDR2 SNEGSKA (reference sequence). The CDR3 spans 17 residues. The V gene lost 6 bases and the J gene lost 0 bases, with 18 bases spanning the gap.

The chain is built from TRBV25-1 and TRBJ1-2, with 7 positions matching TRBD1. V shed 5 bases, J shed 5 bases, and the junction held 14 bases outside the gene matches. Per the germline V gene, CDR1 is MGHDK and CDR2 is SYGVNS. The CDR3 has 16 residues. The CDR3 sequence is CASSSHSDRRGYGYTF. Here the CDR3 DNA reads TGTGCCAGCAGTTCGCACTCGGACAGGCGGGGATATGGCTACACCTTC.

A word on this clonotype: Being one base from a much bigger clone, this may be a read error. The CDR3 here is CASSRQGILQGTQYF. The CDR3 region has the DNA TGTGCCAGCAGCCGACAGGGGATCCTACAAGGGACCCAGTACTTC. The chain joins TRBV7-2 to TRBJ2-5, with 8 bases lining up with TRBD1. Germline V lookup: CDR1 SGHTA, CDR2 FQGNSA. This CDR3 spans 15 amino acids. The complete variable domain, with remaining parts taken from reference TRBV7-2 and TRBJ2-5, reads GAGVSQSPSNKVTEKGKDVELRCDPISGHTALYWYRQSLGQGLEFLIYFQGNSAPDKSGLPSDRFSAERTGGSVSTLTIQRTQQEDSAVYLCASSRQGILQGTQYFGPGTRLLVL.

The chain carries TRBV5-1 and TRBJ1-2; D is unclear. The CDR3 runs to 15 residues. Per the germline V gene, CDR1 is SGHRS and CDR2 is YFSETQ. V lost 4 bases and J 7 bases, leaving 20 bases between the germline ends. The CDR3 loop is CASSQDYREGRGYTF. Here the CDR3 DNA reads TGCGCCAGCAGCCAAGACTACCGAGAGGGCCGTGGCTACACCTTC. The variable domain in full, completed from reference TRBV5-1 and TRBJ1-2, reads KAGVTQTPRYLIKTRGQQVTLSCSPISGHRSVSWYQQTPGQGLQFLFEYFSETQRNKGNFPGRFSGRQFSNSRSEMNVSTLELGDSALYLCASSQDYREGRGYTFGSGTRLTVV.

This clonotype occurred many times. The gene calls are TRBV10-2 and TRBJ1-5; D is ambiguous. Trimming cost V 2 bases and J 2 bases, with 13 bases left between them. Germline V lookup: CDR1 WSHSY, CDR2 SAAADI. The CDR3 contains 16 residues. The CDR3 here is CASSEGWGMGNQPQHF. For the CDR3, the DNA is TGCGCCAGCAGTGAGGGTTGGGGAATGGGCAATCAGCCCCAGCATTTT.

The chain is built from TRBV9 and TRBJ1-1; the match to TRBD1 covers 7 bases. Trimming cost V 4 bases and J 5 bases; bases outside gene matches: 8. Germline V gene sequence: CDR1 SGDLS, CDR2 YYNGEE. The CDR3 has 14 residues. Here the CDR3 DNA reads TGTGCCAGCAGCCAGGTCGACAGGGAAACTGAAGCTTTCTTT. Its translation: CASSQVDRETEAFF.

This chain uses TRBV28 with TRBJ1-1; no firm D call. The CDR3 totals 15 residues. V lost 2 bases and J lost 3, with 13 bases in between. CDR1 and CDR2 (germline): MDHEN, SYDVKM. The CDR3 nucleotides are TGTGCCAGCAGTTTAATCGAGGGCGGGGACACTGAAGCTTTCTTT. Amino acids: CASSLIEGGDTEAFF.

The chain uses TRBV4-2 and TRBJ2-5; TRBD2 agrees at 10 bases. The CDR3 extends over 18 amino acids. Germline CDR1 and CDR2: LGHNA and YNFKEQ. V lost 0 bases and J lost 3; bases outside the gene matches: 10. CDR3 amino acids: CASSQDGSGTSAEETQYF. Here the CDR3 DNA reads TGTGCCAGCAGCCAAGATGGTTCGGGGACTAGCGCCGAAGAGACCCAGTACTTC.

This clonotype was seen a single time. V usage is TRBV11-2 and J usage is TRBJ2-5; possibly TRBD1 or TRBD2 for D (6 bases each). CDR1 is SGHAT and CDR2 is FQNNGV in the germline V gene. Deletions cut 1 base from V and 10 bases from J, with 16 bases between. This CDR3 has 14 amino acids. CDR3 DNA sequence: TGTGCCAGCAGCTTAGCAGGAGGGGGGCAGCTCCAGTACTTC. Residues: CASSLAGGGQLQYF. Drawing the rest from reference TRBV11-2 and TRBJ2-5, the complete variable domain is EAGVAQSPRYKIIEKRQSVAFWCNPISGHATLYWYQQILGQGPKLLIQFQNNGVVDDSQLPKDRFSAERLKGVDSTLKIQPAKLEDSAVYLCASSLAGGGQLQYFGPGTRLLVL.

V is TRBV2 and J is TRBJ1-2, with TRBD1 identical over 8 bases. The CDR3 runs to 15 residues. CDR1 and CDR2 (germline): SNHLY, FYNNEI. V lost 5 bases, J lost 1 base, and 6 bases stayed unmatched. The CDR3 region is CASSPGTGVNYGYTF. The CDR3 DNA is TGTGCCAGCAGTCCCGGGACAGGCGTTAACTATGGCTACACCTTC.

V is TRBV6-5 and J is TRBJ1-3, with no clear D. The CDR3 has 17 amino acids. Germline V lookup: CDR1 MNHEY, CDR2 SVGAGI. V dropped 0 bases and J dropped 1 base, with 13 bases sitting between them. In nucleotides, the CDR3 is TGTGCCAGCAGTTACTCGAAGGCGGATTCATCTGGAAACACCATATATTTT. It specifies CASSYSKADSSGNTIYF.

The rearrangement links TRBV7-9 to TRBJ1-4; tentatively, D is TRBD1 (5 bases). Germline V lookup: CDR1 SEHNR, CDR2 FQNEAQ (reference sequence). The V end was cut by 5 bases, the J end by 7 bases, with 17 bases between. This CDR3 is built from 15 residues. The CDR3 here is CASSGAGTRGEKLFF. The CDR3 region has the DNA TGTGCCAGCAGCGGAGCAGGGACCCGCGGTGAAAAACTGTTTTTT.

This clonotype was seen a handful of times. The gene calls are TRBV6-5 and TRBJ2-2, with D tentatively TRBD2 (5 bases). Germline V lookup: CDR1 MNHEY, CDR2 SVGAGI. Between the trimmed V and J ends, which lost 0 bases and 7 bases, there was a span of 9 bases. This CDR3 spans 14 amino acids. The CDR3 DNA follows: TGTGCCAGCAGTTACTCGAACGGAGGCGGGGAGCTGTTTTTT. Its translation is CASSYSNGGGELFF.

The sample holds many counts of this clonotype. The chain couples TRBV20-1 to TRBJ2-7; 7 bases line up with TRBD1. Germline V gives CDR1 DFQATT, CDR2 SNEGSKA (reference sequence). The length of the CDR3 is 12 residues. Trimming cost V 3 bases and J 6 bases; bases outside gene matches: 5. CDR3 bases: TGCAGTGCTAGTGGCACAGGGGCCGAGCAGTACTTC. It encodes CSASGTGAEQYF.

In this sample, this clonotype turned up many times. The chain joins TRBV20-1 to TRBJ1-5; 9 bases agree with TRBD1. CDR3 length equals 14 residues. The V and J ends lost 5 bases and 3 bases, in that order; junction bases with no gene match: 5. Germline loops: CDR1 DFQATT, CDR2 SNEGSKA (reference sequence). The CDR3 nucleotides read TGCAGTGCTTCGGACAGGGGTATCAATCAGCCCCAGCATTTT. This translates into CSASDRGINQPQHF.

Comment on this clonotype: Just one base apart from a much larger clone, this may be a read error. This chain uses TRBV29-1 with TRBJ2-7; D may correspond to TRBD1 or TRBD2 (5 bases each). The germline V and J ends were trimmed by 4 bases and 1 base, with 8 bases remaining between them. This CDR3 spans 12 amino acids. In germline, CDR1 is SQVTM, CDR2 ANQGSEA. CDR3 nucleotide sequence: TGCAGCGTTGCGGGACCGTCCTACGAGCAGTACTTC. It yields the protein CSVAGPSYEQYF.

This clonotype was observed many times. This chain joins TRBV5-1 and TRBJ2-7, with 7 bases identical to TRBD2. Germline V gene data show CDR1 as SGHRS and CDR2 as YFSETQ. Trimming at V came to 0 bases and at J to 6 bases, leaving 9 bases not matched to a gene. This CDR3 region has 15 residues. The CDR3, as DNA: TGCGCCAGCAGCTTGGAAGGGAATGTAGCGGGCGAGCAGTACTTC. Translated, it gives CASSLEGNVAGEQYF.

This clonotype was recorded at least ten times. The chain combines TRBV29-1 with TRBJ1-1; TRBD1 matches at 11 bases. The CDR3 loop spans 15 amino acids. CDR1 is SQVTM and CDR2 is ANQGSEA in the germline V gene. The CDR3: CSGTGGPGMNTEAFF. CDR3 DNA: TGCAGTGGGACAGGGGGGCCGGGAATGAACACTGAAGCTTTCTTT.

This clonotype was counted between two and nine times. This chain connects TRBV7-9 to TRBJ1-3; TRBD1 agrees at 8 bases. Germline assignment: CDR1 SEHNR and CDR2 FQNEAQ (reference sequence). This CDR3 is 14 amino acids long. J was trimmed by 0 bases and V by 11 bases; bases with no gene match: 6. The CDR3 region is CAVRQGSSGNTIYF. CDR3 DNA: TGTGCCGTACGACAGGGGTCCTCTGGAAACACCATATATTTT.

This clonotype was seen repeatedly, ten times or more. The genes are TRBV14 and TRBJ2-2; D call uncertain. The germline V gene encodes CDR1 SGHDN and CDR2 FVKESK. V gave up 6 bases and J gave up 1 base, with 9 bases separating them. This CDR3 region has 14 residues. For the CDR3, the DNA is TGTGCCAGCAGGTCTGGACGGAACACCGGGGAGCTGTTTTTT. Its translation: CASRSGRNTGELFF.